The 32 T cell receptor beta chains in this list originate from one sample, sequenced in a study of T cell responses to AZD1222 COVID-19 vaccine. Sequencing used immunoSEQ multiplex PCR; TCRdb keeps in-frame clones, though not all of them. The top ten clones hold roughly 1.6% of a sample with around 130,000 clones, 80% to 90% of them seen once. Sequencing used peripheral blood, obtained on day 0 of AZD1222 vaccination. These receptors all stem from an adult in good health.

The J gene is TRBJ2-7, the V gene TRBV7-3; TRBD2 matches at 8 bases. Germline V gives CDR1 SGHTA, CDR2 FQGTGA. The CDR3 sequence is 14 residues long. With 5 bases clipped from V and 0 bases from J, the junction kept 3 bases outside the gene matches. In DNA form, the CDR3 reads TGTGCCAGCAGCCGGAGCGGGAGCTCCTACGAGCAGTACTTC. Amino acids: CASSRSGSSYEQYF.

This chain links TRBV11-3 with TRBJ2-1; D may match TRBD1 or TRBD2 (5 bases each). CDR1 is SGHNT and CDR2 is YENEEA in the germline V gene. V gave up 1 base and J gave up 5 bases, with 24 bases separating them. The CDR3 runs 19 residues. CDR3 amino acids: CASSLALFAGAGRDNEQFF. Here the CDR3 DNA reads TGTGCCAGCAGCTTAGCGCTTTTTGCCGGGGCCGGAAGGGACAATGAGCAGTTCTTC.

Points on this clone: Within the sample, other DNA sequences also encode this same CDR3. The rearrangement uses TRBV11-3 and TRBJ1-4; 9 nucleotides agree with TRBD1. Germline V gene lookup returns CDR1 SGHNT and CDR2 YENEEA. The CDR3 contains 14 residues. Unmatched junction bases numbered 3, after V lost 3 bases and J lost 7 bases. The CDR3 is CASSFRQGGEKLFF. CDR3 DNA: TGTGCCAGCAGCTTTCGACAGGGGGGTGAAAAACTGTTTTTT. The full variable domain, with the rest looked up from reference TRBV11-3 and TRBJ1-4, is EAGVVQSPRYKIIEKKQPVAFWCNPISGHNTLYWYLQNLGQGPELLIRYENEEAVDDSQLPKDRFSAERLKGVDSTLKIQPAELGDSAVYLCASSFRQGGEKLFFGSGTQLSVL.

The chain links TRBV24-1 to TRBJ1-4; the D gene is possibly TRBD1 (6 bases). The CDR3 consists of 17 residues. Trimming left V 4 bases short and J 0 bases short, with 14 bases between. The V gene's germline CDR1 is KGHDR and CDR2 SFDVKD. The CDR3 sequence: CATSEGTGGATNEKLFF. The CDR3 DNA reads as TGTGCCACCAGTGAGGGGACCGGGGGCGCAACTAATGAAAAACTGTTTTTT.

The CDR3 is CASSLGTSGGLEQYF. CDR3 DNA sequence: TGTGCCAGCAGCCTCGGGACTAGCGGGGGGCTTGAGCAGTACTTC. The chain uses TRBV5-4 and TRBJ2-7; 15 positions agree with TRBD2. The CDR3 runs 15 residues. J gave up 7 bases and V 4 bases, and 6 bases lay outside the gene matches. In germline, CDR1 is SGHNT, CDR2 YYREEE (reference sequence).

The chain has TRBV9 and TRBJ1-1; D gene ambiguous. The germline V gene encodes CDR1 SGDLS and CDR2 YYNGEE. V was shortened by 0 bases and J by 4 bases, with 7 bases between the two germline ends. The CDR3 runs to 13 residues. CDR3 protein: CASSVVQTTEAFF. CDR3 sequence (DNA): TGTGCCAGCAGCGTAGTGCAGACCACTGAAGCTTTCTTT.

The rearrangement links TRBV19 to TRBJ1-1, with unresolved D. Germline CDR1 is LNHDA and CDR2 is SQIVND (reference sequence). Trimming removed 5 bases at V and 7 bases at J, with 17 bases between. CDR3 length: 14 residues. CDR3 DNA sequence: TGTGCCAGTAGTTCCCGGGGAAGGGTCCATGAAGCTTTCTTT. This codes for CASSSRGRVHEAFF.

With respect to this clone: The sample carries other DNA sequences with the same CDR3. This rearrangement joins TRBV9 to TRBJ2-3; TRBD1 aligns across 9 bases. CDR3 length equals 15 residues. With 0 bases clipped from V and 4 bases from J, the junction kept 3 bases outside the gene matches. The germline gives CDR1 SGDLS, CDR2 YYNGEE. The CDR3 bases are TGTGCCAGCAGCGTAGAGGGACAGGGCCCAGATACGCAGTATTTT. This sequence encodes CASSVEGQGPDTQYF.

The chain employs TRBV9 and TRBJ2-7, with 9 nucleotides matching TRBD2. The J segment lost 4 bases and the V segment lost 4 bases, leaving 9 bases of the junction unmatched. The CDR3 extends over 15 amino acids. CDR1 and CDR2 (germline): SGDLS, YYNGEE. The CDR3 here is CASSHSSGIFYEQYF. The CDR3 coding sequence is TGTGCCAGCAGCCACTCTAGCGGGATTTTTTACGAGCAGTACTTC.

CDR3 region: CASSLGGQNTEAFF. The CDR3 DNA reads TGTGCCAGCAGTTTGGGGGGTCAGAACACTGAAGCTTTCTTT. The genes are TRBV28 and TRBJ1-1, with a tentative D call TRBD1 (5 bases). Trimming took off 3 bases at V and 1 base at J, with 9 bases between the two ends. The CDR3 contains 14 residues. Looked up from germline, CDR1 is MDHEN and CDR2 is SYDVKM.

The chain employs TRBV5-6 and TRBJ1-4; unclear D gene. The germline gives CDR1 SGHDT, CDR2 YYEEEE. Trimming took off 0 bases at V and 4 bases at J, with 10 bases between the two ends. CDR3 length: 15 residues. CDR3 amino acids: CASSLGQSNNEKLFF. Here the CDR3 DNA reads TGTGCCAGCAGCTTGGGGCAGTCGAATAATGAAAAACTGTTTTTT.

This chain connects TRBV6-5 to TRBJ2-1; TRBD1 aligns across 7 bases. The CDR3 has 13 amino acids. Losses at the gene ends were 10 bases for V and 3 bases for J; bases not matched to a gene: 6. Germline CDR1 reads MNHEY; CDR2 reads SVGAGI. The CDR3 DNA reads TGTGCCACGGGACAGCAGAGCTACAATGAGCAGTTCTTC. Encoded protein: CATGQQSYNEQFF.

V usage is TRBV6-5 and J usage is TRBJ2-6; unclear D gene. The CDR3 loop spans 14 amino acids. V lost 10 bases and J 0 bases, leaving 10 bases between the germline ends. The germline CDR1 and CDR2 sequences are MNHEY and SVGAGI. The DNA of the CDR3 is TGTGCCATTCTTCTTAGCTCTGGGGCCAACGTCCTGACTTTC. Amino acids: CAILLSSGANVLTF.

This clone was detected a few times. The V gene is TRBV20-1, the J gene TRBJ1-3, with D uncertain. V lost 4 bases and J lost 4, with 5 bases in between. The CDR3 has 11 residues. Germline V gives CDR1 DFQATT, CDR2 SNEGSKA (reference sequence). The CDR3 reads CSANGGNTIYF. The CDR3 DNA reads as TGCAGTGCTAACGGAGGAAACACCATATATTTT.

The J gene is TRBJ2-6, the V gene TRBV24-1; D ambiguous. Germline loops: CDR1 KGHDR, CDR2 SFDVKD. The CDR3 spans 14 residues. Trimming pared 0 bases from V and 6 bases from J, leaving 5 bases between. The CDR3 reads CATSDLSAANVLTF. The CDR3 DNA follows: TGTGCCACCAGTGATTTGTCGGCGGCCAACGTCCTGACTTTC.

This rearrangement joins TRBV6-6 to TRBJ2-2; tentative D call: TRBD2 (5 bases). Trimming cost V 5 bases and J 2 bases, with 15 bases left between them. The CDR3 spans 16 residues. Per germline, CDR1 MNHNY and CDR2 SVGAGI (reference sequence). The CDR3 reads CASSRGGGGNTGELFF. As DNA, the CDR3 is TGTGCCAGCAGTCGAGGAGGAGGTGGTAACACCGGGGAGCTGTTTTTT.

The table lists this clone with a count of one. The CDR3 loop is CSVLRGPGAYGYTF. Written as DNA, the CDR3 is TGCAGCGTTCTCCGGGGGCCCGGGGCCTATGGCTACACCTTC. The chain employs TRBV29-1 and TRBJ1-2; D possibly corresponds to TRBD1 (6 bases). Germline-derived CDR1 and CDR2 are SQVTM and ANQGSEA. Deletions cut 5 bases from V and 4 bases from J, with 17 bases between. CDR3 length: 14 residues.

The CDR3 region is CASSRQGEVSNQPQHF. CDR3 in DNA: TGTGCCAGCAGTCGACAGGGTGAAGTGAGCAATCAGCCCCAGCATTTT. The chain has TRBV6-6 and TRBJ1-5; 7 nucleotides align to TRBD1. The ends lost 5 bases at V and 1 base at J; junction bases unmatched: 8. Germline V gene lookup returns CDR1 MNHNY and CDR2 SVGAGI (reference sequence). This CDR3 region has 16 residues.

The chain links TRBV10-3 to TRBJ1-5; no firm D call. The V and J ends lost 3 bases and 0 bases respectively, with 9 bases between them. The CDR3 runs to 15 residues. Germline V gene sequence: CDR1 ENHRY, CDR2 SYGVKD. The CDR3, as DNA: TGTGCCATCAGTGAAGGACCGATTAGCAATCAGCCCCAGCATTTT. As protein: CAISEGPISNQPQHF.

CDR3 amino acids: CASTRRVNTEAFF. The CDR3 DNA follows: TGTGCCAGCACCCGCCGGGTGAACACTGAAGCTTTCTTT. This sequence joins TRBV11-1 and TRBJ1-1; no reliable D call. The CDR3 spans 13 residues. V lost 7 bases to trimming and J lost 0 bases, with 9 bases between them. Germline V lookup: CDR1 SGHAT, CDR2 FQDESV (reference sequence). Together with reference TRBV11-1 and TRBJ1-1, the CDR3 gives the full variable domain: EAEVAQSPRYKITEKSQAVAFWCDPISGHATLYWYRQILGQGPELLVQFQDESVVDDSQLPKDRFSAERLKGVDSTLKIQPAELGDSAMYLCASTRRVNTEAFFGQGTRLTVV.

V gene TRBV27 combines with J gene TRBJ1-4; no clear D. Germline-derived CDR1 and CDR2 are MNHEY and SMNVEV (reference sequence). This CDR3 has 18 residues. V was trimmed by 2 bases and J by 4 bases, leaving 20 bases between them. This chain's CDR3 is CASSLRPGRLKDNEKLFF. The DNA for the CDR3 is TGTGCCAGCAGTTTACGGCCAGGCCGCCTTAAGGATAATGAAAAACTGTTTTTT.

V is TRBV27 and J is TRBJ2-1; 10 bases fit TRBD2. Unmatched junction bases numbered 13, after V lost 8 bases and J lost 6 bases. This CDR3 contains 16 residues. From germline, CDR1 is MNHEY and CDR2 SMNVEV (reference sequence). The CDR3 region is CASRGRASGSSNEQFF. As DNA, the CDR3 is TGTGCCAGCCGTGGTAGGGCTAGCGGGAGTTCCAATGAGCAGTTCTTC.

CDR3 loop: CASSFISGRSDTQYF. CDR3 sequence (DNA): TGTGCCAGCAGCTTTATTAGCGGGAGGTCAGATACGCAGTATTTT. This chain joins TRBV11-3 and TRBJ2-3, with 10 bases fitting TRBD2. J was trimmed by 4 bases and V by 3 bases; bases with no gene match: 4. Per the germline V gene, CDR1 is SGHNT and CDR2 is YENEEA. The CDR3 runs to 15 residues.

This clone was counted only a few times. This sequence joins TRBV2 and TRBJ1-4; no reliable D call. This CDR3 comprises 13 residues. In germline, CDR1 is SNHLY, CDR2 FYNNEI. The germline V and J ends were trimmed by 4 bases and 8 bases, with 11 bases remaining between them. DNA of the CDR3: TGTGCCAGCAGTGCGAAGGGTAGGGAAAAACTGTTTTTT. It is translated as CASSAKGREKLFF.

V gene TRBV15 combines with J gene TRBJ1-5; D is unclear. V was pared by 0 bases and J by 6 bases, with 9 bases between. Germline CDR1 reads LNHNV; CDR2 reads YYDKDF (reference sequence). The CDR3 runs to 14 residues. The CDR3 region has the DNA TGTGCCACCAGCAGAGATACTGGCCGTCAGCCCCAGCATTTT. Translation gives CATSRDTGRQPQHF.

V usage is TRBV30 and J usage is TRBJ1-3, with D unclear. The CDR3 runs to 15 residues. Germline-derived CDR1 and CDR2 are GTSNPN and SVGIG (reference sequence). V lost 3 bases to trimming and J lost 0 bases, with 12 bases between them. CDR3 loop: CAWSDGVYSGNTIYF. The CDR3 DNA is TGTGCCTGGAGCGACGGAGTTTACTCTGGAAACACCATATATTTT.

About this clone: Other DNA sequences in the same sample also yield this CDR3. V is TRBV7-2 and J is TRBJ1-1, with D possibly TRBD1 on 5 matching bases. Per the germline V gene, CDR1 is SGHTA and CDR2 is FQGNSA. The CDR3 loop spans 13 amino acids. Trimming took 5 bases from V and 3 from J, leaving 10 bases between them. As DNA, the CDR3 is TGTGCCAGCAGCCGCGACAGATACACTGAAGCTTTCTTT. This gives the protein CASSRDRYTEAFF.

This rearrangement joins TRBV27 to TRBJ1-5, with TRBD1 matching over 9 bases. Germline CDR1 is MNHEY and CDR2 is SMNVEV (reference sequence). V lost 5 bases to trimming and J lost 7 bases; unmatched junction nucleotides: 6. This CDR3 is built from 14 residues. DNA of the CDR3: TGTGCCAGCAGTGTGGGACAGGGTATACAGCCCCAGCATTTT. Protein: CASSVGQGIQPQHF.

This clone occurred once. The CDR3: CASSREVRTGRLVKGYTF. DNA of the CDR3: TGTGCCAGCAGCCGAGAGGTCAGGACAGGGAGATTGGTGAAGGGCTACACCTTC. V gene TRBV7-9 combines with J gene TRBJ1-2; 8 bases map to TRBD1. Germline CDR1 is SEHNR and CDR2 is FQNEAQ (reference sequence). Losses at the gene ends were 5 bases for V and 8 bases for J; bases not matched to a gene: 22. The CDR3 runs 18 residues.

This clone was found a few times. The DNA of the CDR3 is TGTGCCAGCAGCTTACGGGCGGGAGTACGGATGTGGTTCTTC. Residues: CASSLRAGVRMWFF. V usage is TRBV11-1 and J usage is TRBJ2-1; TRBD2 agrees at 7 bases. The CDR3 is 14 amino acids. Germline V gene data show CDR1 as SGHAT and CDR2 as FQDESV (reference sequence). V was clipped by 2 bases and J by 15 bases; unmatched bases: 13.

The chain joins TRBV10-1 to TRBJ1-2; no clear D. Deletions cut 0 bases from V and 6 bases from J, with 8 bases between. The CDR3 length is 13 residues. The germline V gene has CDR1 WNHNN and CDR2 SYGVQD (reference sequence). Written as DNA, the CDR3 is TGCGCCAGCAGTGAGTCGGTGAGGGATGGCTACACCTTC. Amino acid sequence: CASSESVRDGYTF.

The rearrangement joins TRBV7-2 to TRBJ2-7; weak D call: TRBD1 (6 bases). The V gene lost 4 bases and the J gene lost 2 bases, with 12 bases spanning the gap. There are 14 residues in the CDR3. The germline CDR1 and CDR2 sequences are SGHTA and FQGNSA. The CDR3 bases are TGTGCCAGCAGCTACAAGGGGGTAGCCTACGAGCAGTACTTC. Translating gives CASSYKGVAYEQYF.